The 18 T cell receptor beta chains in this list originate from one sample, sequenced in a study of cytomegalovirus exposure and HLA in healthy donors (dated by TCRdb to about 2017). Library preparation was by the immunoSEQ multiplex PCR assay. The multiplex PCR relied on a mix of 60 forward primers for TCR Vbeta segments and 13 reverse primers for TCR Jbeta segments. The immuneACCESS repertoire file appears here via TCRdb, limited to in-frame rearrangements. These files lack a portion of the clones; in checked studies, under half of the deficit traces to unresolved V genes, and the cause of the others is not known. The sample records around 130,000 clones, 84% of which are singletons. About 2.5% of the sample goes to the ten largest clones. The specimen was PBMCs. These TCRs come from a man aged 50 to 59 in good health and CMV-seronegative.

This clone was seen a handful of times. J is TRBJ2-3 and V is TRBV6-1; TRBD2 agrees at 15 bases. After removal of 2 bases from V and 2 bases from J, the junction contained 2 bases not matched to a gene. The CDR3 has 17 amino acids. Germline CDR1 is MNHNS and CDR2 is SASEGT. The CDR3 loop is CASSEWTSGGVTDTQYF. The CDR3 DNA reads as TGTGCCAGCAGTGAATGGACTAGCGGGGGGGTCACAGATACGCAGTATTTT.

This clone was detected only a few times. CDR3 region: CASGLPSTDTQYF. In DNA form, the CDR3 reads TGTGCTAGTGGTTTGCCTAGCACAGATACGCAGTATTTT. The V gene is TRBV12-5, the J gene TRBJ2-3, with unresolved D. Germline V gives CDR1 LGHNT, CDR2 FRNRAP. The CDR3 is 13 residues long. V lost 2 bases, J lost 0 bases, and 3 bases lay in between.

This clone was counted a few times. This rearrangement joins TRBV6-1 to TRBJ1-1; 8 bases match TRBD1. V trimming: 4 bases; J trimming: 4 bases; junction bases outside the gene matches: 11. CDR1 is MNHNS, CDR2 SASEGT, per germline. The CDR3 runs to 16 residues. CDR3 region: CASSGDRGRVATEAFF. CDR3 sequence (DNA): TGTGCCAGCAGTGGAGACAGGGGACGGGTGGCCACTGAAGCTTTCTTT.

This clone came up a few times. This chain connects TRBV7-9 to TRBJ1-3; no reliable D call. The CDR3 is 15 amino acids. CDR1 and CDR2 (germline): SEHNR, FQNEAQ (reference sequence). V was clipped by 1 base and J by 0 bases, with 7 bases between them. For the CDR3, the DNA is TGTGCCAGCAGCTTAGGTCTCAGCTCTGGAAACACCATATATTTT. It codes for CASSLGLSSGNTIYF.

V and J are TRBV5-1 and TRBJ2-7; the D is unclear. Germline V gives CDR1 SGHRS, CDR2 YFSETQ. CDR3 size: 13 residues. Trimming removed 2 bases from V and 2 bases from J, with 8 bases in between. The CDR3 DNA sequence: TGCGCCAGCAGCTTTTCAGGAACCTACGAGCAGTACTTC. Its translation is CASSFSGTYEQYF.

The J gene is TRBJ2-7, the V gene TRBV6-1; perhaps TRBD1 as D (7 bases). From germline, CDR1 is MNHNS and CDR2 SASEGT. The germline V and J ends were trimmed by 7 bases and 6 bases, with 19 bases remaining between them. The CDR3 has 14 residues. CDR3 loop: CASTDGGGGFEQYF. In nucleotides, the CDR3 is TGTGCCAGCACCGATGGAGGGGGCGGATTCGAGCAGTACTTC.

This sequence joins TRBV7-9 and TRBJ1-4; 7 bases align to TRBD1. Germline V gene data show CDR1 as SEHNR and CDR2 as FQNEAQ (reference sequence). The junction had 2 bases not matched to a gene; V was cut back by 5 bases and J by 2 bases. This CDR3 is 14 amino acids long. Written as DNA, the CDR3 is TGTGCCAGCAGCCTGGGACAGACTAATGAAAAACTGTTTTTT. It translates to CASSLGQTNEKLFF.

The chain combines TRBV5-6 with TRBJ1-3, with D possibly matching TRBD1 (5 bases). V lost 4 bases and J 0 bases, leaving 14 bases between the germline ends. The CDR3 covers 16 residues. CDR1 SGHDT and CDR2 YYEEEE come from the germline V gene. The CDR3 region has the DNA TGTGCCAGCAGCCATGACAGAGCCTCCTCTGGAAACACCATATATTTT. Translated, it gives CASSHDRASSGNTIYF.

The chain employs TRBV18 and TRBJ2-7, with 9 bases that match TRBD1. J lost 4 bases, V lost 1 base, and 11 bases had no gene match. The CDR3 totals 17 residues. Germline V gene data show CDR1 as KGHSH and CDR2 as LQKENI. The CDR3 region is CASSPLEIPTGGYEQYF. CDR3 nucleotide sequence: TGTGCCAGCTCACCACTTGAAATCCCGACAGGGGGTTACGAGCAGTACTTC.

The CDR3 region is CASSDTYNQPQHF. Here the CDR3 DNA reads TGTGCCAGCAGTGACACATACAATCAGCCCCAGCATTTT. The chain uses TRBV2 and TRBJ1-5; D gene ambiguous. CDR1 and CDR2 (germline): SNHLY, FYNNEI. The CDR3 spans 13 residues. V lost 3 bases and J 3 bases, leaving 6 bases between the germline ends. The full variable domain, with the rest looked up from reference TRBV2 and TRBJ1-5, is EPEVTQTPSHQVTQMGQEVILRCVPISNHLYFYWYRQILGQKVEFLVSFYNNEISEKSEIFDDQFSVERPDGSNFTLKIRSTKLEDSAMYFCASSDTYNQPQHFGDGTRLSIL.

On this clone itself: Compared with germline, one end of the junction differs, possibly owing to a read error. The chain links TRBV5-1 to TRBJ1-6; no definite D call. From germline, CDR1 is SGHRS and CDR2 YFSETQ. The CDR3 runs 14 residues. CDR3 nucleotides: TGCGCCAGCAGCATCGGGGAGTATAATTCATCCCTCCACTTT. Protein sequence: CASSIGEYNSSLHF.

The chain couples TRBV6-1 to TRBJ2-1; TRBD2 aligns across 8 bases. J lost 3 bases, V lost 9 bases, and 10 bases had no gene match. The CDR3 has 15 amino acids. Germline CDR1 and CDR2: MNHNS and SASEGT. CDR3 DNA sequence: TGTGCCAGTCGGGGAATAGCGGGGCACTACAATGAGCAGTTCTTC. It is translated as CASRGIAGHYNEQFF.

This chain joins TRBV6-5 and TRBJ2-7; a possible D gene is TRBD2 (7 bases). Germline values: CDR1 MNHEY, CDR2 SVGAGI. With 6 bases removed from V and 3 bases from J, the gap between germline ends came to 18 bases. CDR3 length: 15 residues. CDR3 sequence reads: CASSLGGDSLYEQYF. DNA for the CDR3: TGTGCCAGCAGCCTAGGGGGGGACTCCCTCTACGAGCAGTACTTC.

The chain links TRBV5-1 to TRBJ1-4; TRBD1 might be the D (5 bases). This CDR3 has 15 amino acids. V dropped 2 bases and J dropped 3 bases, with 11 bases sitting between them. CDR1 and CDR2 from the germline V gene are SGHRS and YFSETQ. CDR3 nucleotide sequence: TGCGCCAGCAGCTTTCAGGGTAGGGCTAATGAAAAACTGTTTTTT. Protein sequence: CASSFQGRANEKLFF.

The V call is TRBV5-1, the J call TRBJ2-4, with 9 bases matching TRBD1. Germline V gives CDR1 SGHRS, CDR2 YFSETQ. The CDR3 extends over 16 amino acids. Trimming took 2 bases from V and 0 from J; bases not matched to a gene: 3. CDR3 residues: CASSLGQGLAKNIQYF. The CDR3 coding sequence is TGCGCCAGCAGCTTAGGACAGGGGCTAGCCAAAAACATTCAGTACTTC.

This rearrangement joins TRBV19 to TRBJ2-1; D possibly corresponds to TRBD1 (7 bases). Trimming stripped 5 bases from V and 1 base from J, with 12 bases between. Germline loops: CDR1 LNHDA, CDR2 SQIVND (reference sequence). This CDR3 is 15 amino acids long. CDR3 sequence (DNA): TGTGCCAGTAGTCTGCAGGGGGGATCCTACAATGAGCAGTTCTTC. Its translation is CASSLQGGSYNEQFF.

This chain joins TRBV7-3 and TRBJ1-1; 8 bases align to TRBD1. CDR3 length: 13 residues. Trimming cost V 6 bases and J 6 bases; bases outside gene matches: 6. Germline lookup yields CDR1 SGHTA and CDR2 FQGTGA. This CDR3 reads CASRALQGAEAFF. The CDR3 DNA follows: TGTGCCAGCAGGGCTTTACAGGGGGCTGAAGCTTTCTTT.

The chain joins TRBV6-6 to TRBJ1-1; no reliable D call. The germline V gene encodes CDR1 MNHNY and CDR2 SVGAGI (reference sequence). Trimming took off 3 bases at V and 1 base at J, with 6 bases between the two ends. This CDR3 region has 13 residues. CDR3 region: CASSYLTNTEAFF. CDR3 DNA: TGTGCCAGCAGTTATCTAACGAACACTGAAGCTTTCTTT.